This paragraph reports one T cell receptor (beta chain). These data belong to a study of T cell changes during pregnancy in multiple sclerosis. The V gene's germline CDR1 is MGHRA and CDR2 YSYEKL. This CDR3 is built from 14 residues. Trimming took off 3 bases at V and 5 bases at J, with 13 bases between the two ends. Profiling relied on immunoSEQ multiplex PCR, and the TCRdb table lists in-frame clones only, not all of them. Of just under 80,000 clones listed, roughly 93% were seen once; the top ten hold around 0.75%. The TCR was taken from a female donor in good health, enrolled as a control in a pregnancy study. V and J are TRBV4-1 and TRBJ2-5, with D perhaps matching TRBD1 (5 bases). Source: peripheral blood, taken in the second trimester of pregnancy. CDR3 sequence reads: CASSQVAGIETQYF. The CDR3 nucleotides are TGCGCCAGCAGCCAGGTTGCAGGGATCGAGACCCAGTACTTC.